This is a list of T cell receptor beta chains from one sample in a study of blood T cells in healthy people across ages. TCRdb used MiXCR to reprocess the 5' RACE reads, holding one entry per CDR3 protein. Here the sample spans 980,000 or so distinct CDR3 sequences, about 48% being singletons. The material sequenced was blood. These receptors all come from a man aged 25 to 40 in good health. The CDR3 runs from the conserved cysteine through the conserved F or W. D genes are given only for firm matches. Rows may omit the clone size; those that give it use once, few, many or a size class.

J gene	V gene	clone size	CDR3 length	D gene	CDR3 DNA	CDR3 protein
TRBJ2-7	TRBV27	once	14	NA	TGTGCCAGCAGTCCTCAGGGGACTGTTTACGAGCAGTACTTC	CASSPQGTVYEQYF
TRBJ1-1	TRBV11-2	NA	21	NA	TGTGCCAGCAGCACCACCGTTCGACAGGCCCACCGGCTGATGACGAACACTGAAGCTTTCTTT	CASSTTVRQAHRLMTNTEAFF
TRBJ2-3	TRBV12-3/TRBV12-4	once	12	NA	TGTGCCAGCAGTGTCCGGGAGCGTACGCAGTATTTT	CASSVRERTQYF
TRBJ2-3	TRBV9	once	16	TRBD2	TGTGCCAGCAGCGTAGCCAGCGGGAGGGGCACAGATACGCAGTATTTT	CASSVASGRGTDTQYF
TRBJ2-1	TRBV4-2	NA	16	TRBD2	TGTGCCAGCAGCCAAGAGGCCAGCGGGGTTTACAATGAGCAGTTCTTC	CASSQEASGVYNEQFF
TRBJ1-2	TRBV29-1	NA	14	TRBD1	TGCAGCGCTGCTCGGGACAGGGGACTCTATGGCTACACCTTC	CSAARDRGLYGYTF
TRBJ1-1	TRBV4-1	once	16	NA	TGCGCCAGCAGCCGATCCCCGGACGGGAATCGGGCTGAAGCTTTCTTT	CASSRSPDGNRAEAFF
TRBJ2-3	TRBV20-1	NA	14	TRBD2	TGCAGTGCTAGAGGCGGACTAGAAGCAGATACGCAGTATTTT	CSARGGLEADTQYF
TRBJ2-5	TRBV7-8	NA	14	NA	TGTGCCAGCAGCGGTACCAGGGGACTGGAGACCCAGTACTTC	CASSGTRGLETQYF
TRBJ1-2	TRBV5-1	NA	15	NA	TGCGCCAGCAGCTTGGGCCCAGGGACGCACTATGGCTACACCTTC	CASSLGPGTHYGYTF
TRBJ2-3	TRBV5-6	NA	15	NA	TGTGCCAGCAGCTTGGGTACGCCTATTTGGGATACGCAGTATTTT	CASSLGTPIWDTQYF
TRBJ1-2	TRBV7-9	few	13	TRBD1	TGTGCCAGCAGCGTGACAGGGGCAGCGGGCTACACCTTC	CASSVTGAAGYTF